This T cell receptor (beta chain) stems from a study of post-analysis software for immune sequencing data. Study-level background: Patients with relapsing-remitting, secondary progressive and progressive-relapsing multiple sclerosis courses were all represented.

On this clonotype itself: Its antigen is not identified.

Sequencing libraries made from TCR beta cDNA carried unique molecular identifiers. Each CDR3 protein is one row after TCRdb ran MiXCR on the PCR reads. The table includes hundreds of thousands of distinct CDR3 sequences, approximately 59% detected once. Study results and caveats: Those samples that were prepared in the same batch co-clustered strongly by F measure. Multiple sclerosis patients showed significantly lower normalized Chao1 diversity than controls did. Higher frequency in patients than in controls was seen for a handful of TRBV segments, with TRBV5-6, TRBV5-1 and TRBV20-1 among them.

Looked up from germline, CDR1 is DFQATT and CDR2 is SNEGSKA (reference sequence). The V gene end was trimmed by 6 bases and the J gene end by 1 base; junction bases not matched to a gene: 6. The CDR3 extends over 14 amino acids. Sequencing was carried out using blood. This receptor was obtained from a girl under 10 years old with multiple sclerosis. The genes are TRBV20-1 and TRBJ2-5, with 9 bases that match TRBD2. The CDR3 loop is CSADLAGLQETQYF. CDR3 sequence (DNA): TGCAGTGCGGACCTAGCGGGGCTCCAAGAGACCCAGTACTTC.